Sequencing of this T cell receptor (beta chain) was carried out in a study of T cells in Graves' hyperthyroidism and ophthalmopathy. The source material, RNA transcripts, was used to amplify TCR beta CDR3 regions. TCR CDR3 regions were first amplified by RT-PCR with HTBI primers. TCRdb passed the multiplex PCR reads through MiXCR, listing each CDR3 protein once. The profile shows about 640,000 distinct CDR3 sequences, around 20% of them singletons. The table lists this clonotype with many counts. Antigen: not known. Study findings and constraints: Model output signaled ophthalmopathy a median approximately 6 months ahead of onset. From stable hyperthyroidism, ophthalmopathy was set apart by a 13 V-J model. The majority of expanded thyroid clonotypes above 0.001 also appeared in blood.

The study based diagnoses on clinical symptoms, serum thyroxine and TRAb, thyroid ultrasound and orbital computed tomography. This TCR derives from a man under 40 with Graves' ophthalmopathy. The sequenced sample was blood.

The CDR3 bases are TGTGCCTGGAGTTTATCATCTTTCACTGAAGCTTTCTTT. It is translated as CAWSLSSFTEAFF. The V call is TRBV30, the J call TRBJ1-1; no clear D gene. CDR1 is GTSNPN and CDR2 is SVGIG in the germline V gene (reference sequence). The ends were cut back, 2 bases at V and 4 bases at J, with 11 bases in the middle. The CDR3 runs to 13 residues. Based on the CDR3 plus reference TRBV30 and TRBJ1-1, the full variable domain is SQTIHQWPATLVQPVGSPLSLECTVEGTSNPNLYWYRQAAGRGLQLLFYSVGIGQISSEVPQNLSASRPQDRQFILSSKKLLLSDSGFYLCAWSLSSFTEAFFGQGTRLTVV.